This T cell receptor beta chain is from a study of blood T cell repertoires in COVID-19. Study-level information: Acute and convalescent COVID-19 samples came from the United States, Italy and Spain. PBMCs, B-cell-depleted T cells, or T cells were the source of the cDNA or gDNA that made up the material.

The CDR3 is 16 amino acids. Germline CDR1 and CDR2: LNHDA and SQIVND (reference sequence). V gave up 3 bases and J gave up 4 bases; unmatched junction bases: 7. Under the authors' procedure: Estimation of nucleated cell counts relied on the amplification of reference gene primers. Using immunoSEQ multiplex PCR, the repertoire was profiled, and TCRdb retains in-frame clones only, with some absent. The V and J calls and clone size come from that table; D and trimming were worked out from the DNA. The profile shows about 130,000 clones, roughly 72% of them singletons. This rearrangement joins TRBV19 to TRBJ2-3; 10 nucleotides agree with TRBD2. The sequence derives from a man at least 80 years old with COVID-19, enrolled during active disease. Sequencing was done on a sample of peripheral blood. The CDR3 DNA reads TGTGCCAGTAGTATGGAGCGGGAGGGCGGCGCAGATACGCAGTATTTT. Translation gives CASSMEREGGADTQYF.